The 2 T cell receptor beta chains listed next were all sequenced from one sample in a study of blood T cell repertoires in COVID-19. Produced via immunoSEQ multiplex PCR; TCRdb's table is partial and in-frame only. This table holds about 190,000 clones, about 86% found once. The sample comprised peripheral blood. Receptor source: a man aged 25-45 years with active or convalescent COVID-19.

This chain links TRBV28 with TRBJ2-4; TRBD2 aligns across 7 bases. V lost 8 bases, J lost 2 bases, and 9 bases stayed unmatched. The CDR3 length is 15 residues. CDR1 MDHEN and CDR2 SYDVKM come from the germline V gene. The CDR3 coding sequence is TGTGCCAGCTCCCGGGGGGATGCAACCAAAAACATTCAGTACTTC. Its protein is CASSRGDATKNIQYF.

The chain carries TRBV11-2 and TRBJ1-2, with D possibly matching TRBD1 (6 bases). Deletions cut 7 bases from V and 4 bases from J, with 10 bases between. The CDR3 consists of 12 residues. CDR1 and CDR2 (germline): SGHAT, FQNNGV. The CDR3 nucleotides read TGTGCCAGCACGACAGGTTCCTATGGCTACACCTTC. Encoded protein: CASTTGSYGYTF.